These 18 T cell receptor beta chains came from one sample sequenced in a study of T-cell memory formation after mild COVID-19 (dated by TCRdb to the early 2020s). The library came from 5' RACE. Instrument used: Illumina NovaSeq 6000. The public reads were reprocessed in TCRdb via fastp at Q25 and MiXCR, keeping in-frame beta chains. Rows merge per CDR3 protein into single entries with the most common DNA and genes. A total of around 250,000 distinct CDR3 sequences appear in this sample, over 15% of them only once. The top ten clones comprise approximately 20% of the sample. The sample was PBMCs or a T cell subset sorted from them (not recorded which). These receptors originate from a young man who had mild COVID-19 (a few samples of this study predate the infection). The sample titles of this study are shuffled in the database, so cell type and time point are left out; the donor was told from shared clones.

V gene TRBV7-3 combines with J gene TRBJ2-3; 13 bases match TRBD2. The J segment lost 2 bases and the V segment lost 6 bases, leaving 5 bases of the junction unmatched. This CDR3 contains 16 residues. CDR1 and CDR2 (germline): SGHTA, FQGTGA. CDR3 coding DNA: TGTGCCAGCAGTTCCGGGACTAGCGGGGCCACAGATACGCAGTATTTT. Protein: CASSSGTSGATDTQYF. Combining the CDR3 with reference TRBV7-3 and TRBJ2-3 gives the whole variable domain GAGVSQTPSNKVTEKGKYVELRCDPISGHTALYWYRQSLGQGPEFLIYFQGTGAADDSGLPNDRFFAVRPEGSVSTLKIQRTERGDSAVYLCASSSGTSGATDTQYFGPGTRLTVL.

This clonotype was counted between two and nine times. This chain connects TRBV7-2 to TRBJ2-7; tentatively, D is TRBD2 (5 bases). The V and J ends lost 5 bases and 6 bases respectively, with 14 bases between them. The CDR3 loop spans 13 amino acids. The germline gives CDR1 SGHTA, CDR2 FQGNSA. CDR3 residues: CASSPQPRGEQYV. DNA of the CDR3: TGTGCCAGCAGCCCACAACCACGGGGCGAGCAGTACGTC.

This clonotype has only a few counts. V and J are TRBV9 and TRBJ1-2; unclear D gene. Trimming removed 6 bases at V and 0 bases at J, with 9 bases between. The CDR3 sequence is 13 residues long. The V gene's germline CDR1 is SGDLS and CDR2 YYNGEE. CDR3 coding DNA: TGTGCCAGCACGCCAGGAGCTAACTATGGCTACACCTTC. This translates into CASTPGANYGYTF.

The sample holds a few counts of this clonotype. This chain joins TRBV5-1 and TRBJ1-2; D may be TRBD1 (6 bases). Trimming removed 4 bases at V and 2 bases at J, with 12 bases between. CDR1 and CDR2 (germline): SGHRS, YFSETQ. The CDR3 extends over 14 amino acids. The CDR3 region has the DNA TGCGCCAGCAGCGCGATAACAGGGAACTATGGCTACACCTTC. Protein product: CASSAITGNYGYTF.

This clonotype was picked up a small number of times. This chain uses TRBV29-1 with TRBJ2-3; D gene uncertain. Germline-derived CDR1 and CDR2 are SQVTM and ANQGSEA. Trimming removed 4 bases at V and 0 bases at J, with 8 bases between. The CDR3 runs 13 residues. The CDR3 spells CSVAYTSTDTQYF. CDR3 nucleotides: TGCAGCGTTGCATATACTAGCACAGATACGCAGTATTTT.

The table lists this clonotype with a few counts. The genes are TRBV25-1 and TRBJ1-6; D unclear. There are 10 residues in the CDR3. The V gene's germline CDR1 is MGHDK and CDR2 SYGVNS. Trimming removed 9 bases at V and 12 bases at J, with 9 bases between. The CDR3 sequence: CASSRRPLHF. The DNA for the CDR3 is TGTGCCAGTAGTCGTAGACCCCTCCACTTT. The full variable domain, with the rest looked up from reference TRBV25-1 and TRBJ1-6, is EADIYQTPRYLVIGTGKKITLECSQTMGHDKMYWYQQDPGMELHLIHYSYGVNSTEKGDLSSESTVSRIRTEHFPLTLESARPSHTSQYLCASSRRPLHFGNGTRLTVT.

In its sample, this clonotype was seen many times. This sequence joins TRBV4-1 and TRBJ2-7; possibly TRBD2 for D (5 bases). The CDR3 consists of 13 residues. Trimming took 2 bases from V and 4 from J, leaving 9 bases between them. Germline V gene sequence: CDR1 MGHRA, CDR2 YSYEKL. The CDR3 nucleotides read TGCGCCAGCAGCCAATCCGGAGGTTACGAGCAGTACGTC. Translation gives CASSQSGGYEQYV.

The chain is built from TRBV20-1 and TRBJ2-3; D uncertain. This CDR3 has 14 residues. CDR1 is DFQATT and CDR2 is SNEGSKA in the germline V gene (reference sequence). V gave up 6 bases and J gave up 2 bases, with 15 bases separating them. CDR3 nucleotide sequence: TGCAGTGCCCTAATCCTAGTACCCACAGATACGCAGTATTTT. Its protein product is CSALILVPTDTQYF.

This clonotype was counted a few times. V gene TRBV12-3 or TRBV12-4 combines with J gene TRBJ2-1, with 7 bases aligning to TRBD1. The CDR3 is made up of 17 amino acids. After removal of 1 base from V and 3 bases from J, the junction contained 9 bases not matched to a gene. Written as DNA, the CDR3 is TGTGCCAGCAGTTTAGGATTCCGGGCAGGGGGCTACAATGAGCAGTTCTTC. This translates into CASSLGFRAGGYNEQFF.

The table lists this clonotype with a few counts. The chain joins TRBV7-9 to TRBJ2-7; 9 nucleotides agree with TRBD2. The CDR3 loop spans 15 amino acids. The V gene end was trimmed by 1 base and the J gene end by 2 bases; junction bases not matched to a gene: 3. Germline V gives CDR1 SEHNR, CDR2 FQNEAQ (reference sequence). CDR3 region: CASSLGLAGPYEQYF. The CDR3, as DNA: TGTGCCAGCAGCTTAGGGCTAGCGGGGCCCTACGAGCAGTACTTC.

The sample holds a few counts of this clonotype. This sequence joins TRBV7-2 and TRBJ1-3, with D unresolved. Germline CDR1 SGHTA, CDR2 FQGNSA. The CDR3 sequence is 16 residues long. Trimming took 1 base from V and 3 from J, leaving 13 bases between them. This CDR3 reads CASSLGVRGGGNTIYF. CDR3 nucleotide sequence: TGTGCCAGCAGCTTAGGGGTTCGAGGTGGTGGAAACACCATATATTTT.

This clonotype showed up many times. Written as DNA, the CDR3 is TGTGCCAGCAGTGACAGCATGAACACTGAAGCTTTCTTT. Its protein is CASSDSMNTEAFF. V is TRBV28 and J is TRBJ1-1; D is perhaps TRBD1 (5 bases). The CDR3 runs to 13 residues. CDR1 MDHEN and CDR2 SYDVKM come from the germline V gene. Trimming removed 5 bases from V and 0 bases from J, with 7 bases in between.

The chain recombines TRBV24-1 with TRBJ2-5; 9 bases are a match to TRBD1. This CDR3 is 15 amino acids long. From germline, CDR1 is KGHDR and CDR2 SFDVKD. V lost 7 bases and J lost 4; bases outside the gene matches: 9. The CDR3 here is CATSATGQGRETQYF. The CDR3 DNA sequence: TGTGCCACCAGCGCTACGGGACAGGGTCGAGAGACCCAGTACTTC.

The CDR3 DNA is TGTGCCACCGCCGGGACTGGATCCTACGAGCAGTACGTC. It translates to CATAGTGSYEQYV. The chain has TRBV6-2 or TRBV6-3 and TRBJ2-7; D is perhaps TRBD2 (6 bases). V was pared by 10 bases and J by 1 base, with 14 bases between. Germline V CDR1 and CDR2: MNHEY, SVGEGT. The CDR3 extends over 13 amino acids.

The V and J genes are TRBV29-1 and TRBJ2-7; no clear D. V lost 4 bases and J lost 7, with 11 bases in between. Per the germline V gene, CDR1 is SQVTM and CDR2 is ANQGSEA. CDR3 size: 11 residues. The DNA for the CDR3 is TGCAGCGTTGTAGTGGTTGGGGAGCAGTACGTC. Protein product: CSVVVVGEQYV.

The chain joins TRBV4-3 to TRBJ1-2; 9 nucleotides align to TRBD1. The CDR3 is 15 residues long. Looked up from germline, CDR1 is LGHNA and CDR2 is YSLEER. V shed 0 bases, J shed 4 bases, and the junction held 3 bases outside the gene matches. CDR3 nucleotide sequence: TGCGCCAGCAGCCAAGATTGGGGACAGGGCTATGGCTACACCTTC. Protein product: CASSQDWGQGYGYTF.

In its sample, this clonotype was seen a few times. The rearrangement uses TRBV7-2 and TRBJ2-5; no reliable D call. The germline V and J ends were trimmed by 5 bases and 3 bases, with 19 bases remaining between them. CDR3 length: 16 amino acids. Germline V gene data show CDR1 as SGHTA and CDR2 as FQGNSA. The CDR3 region is CASSVQGPATEETQYF. The CDR3 region has the DNA TGTGCCAGCAGCGTCCAAGGGCCAGCGACCGAAGAGACCCAGTACTTC.

The J gene is TRBJ2-1, the V gene TRBV5-1, with D possibly called TRBD1 or TRBD2 (5 bases each). Trimming took 4 bases from V and 5 from J, leaving 13 bases between them. The CDR3 spans 14 residues. Germline V lookup: CDR1 SGHRS, CDR2 YFSETQ. The CDR3 DNA is TGCGCCAGCAGCCTAGGGGACCGAGACAATGAGCAGTTCTTC. Amino acids: CASSLGDRDNEQFF.